This TCR beta chain was identified in a study of T-cell reconstitution after alpha-beta-depleted transplantation in children. The germline CDR1 and CDR2 sequences are LNHDA and SQIVND (reference sequence). The CDR3 is 16 amino acids. The V end was cut by 3 bases, the J end by 4 bases, with 15 bases between. Study-level results: It was reported that alpha-beta T cells came from several hundred expanded graft clones (about two months after transplant). Surviving recipient T cells and thymic progenitors underlay high day-60 TCRbeta diversity in some patients. Fresh T-cell production supplied most of the T-cell counts and diversity seen one year after transplant.

Remarks on this clonotype: Antigen unknown.

Researchers prepared the TCRbeta library using unique molecular identifiers, the study reports. TCRdb reprocessed the PCR reads with MiXCR, giving one entry per CDR3 protein. The data show fewer than 550,000 distinct CDR3 sequences, with 8% to 11% seen just once and 2% to 2.5% held by the top ten. The rearrangement joins TRBV19 to TRBJ2-2, with TRBD2 as a possible D gene (7 bases). Sample: PBMCs, taken before TCRalphabeta/CD19-depleted stem cell transplant. The TCR sequence derives from a child aged 2 to 15 with inherited bone marrow failure, due to receive a stem cell transplant. As DNA, the CDR3 is TGTGCCAGTAGTATCACCGGGGGGCGCGGCACCGGGGAGCTGTTTTTT. This gives the protein CASSITGGRGTGELFF.